The text below deals with one T cell receptor beta chain. Its specificity is not known. Clinical symptoms, serum thyroxine and TRAb, thyroid ultrasound and orbital computed tomography together formed the diagnostic basis. This specimen belongs to a study of T cells in Graves' hyperthyroidism and ophthalmopathy. Study-wide results and caveats: Peripheral blood also featured most of the thyroid clonotypes expanded above 0.001.

There were TCR beta CDR3 regions amplified from RNA transcripts. A set of HTBI primers served as the primers for a first-round RT-PCR of the TCR CDR3. TCRdb recomputed calls from the multiplex PCR reads with MiXCR, one row per CDR3 protein. This sample has 600,000 to 750,000 distinct CDR3 sequences, with approximately 15% found just once. The clonotype comes from a man aged 45 to 65 with Graves' hyperthyroidism. The sequenced material came from blood.

The CDR3: CASSLEAGEIALKQFF. DNA for the CDR3: TGTGCCAGCAGCTTGGAAGCGGGAGAGATCGCCCTGAAGCAGTTCTTC. The chain combines TRBV5-6 with TRBJ2-1; 8 nucleotides match TRBD2. The J segment lost 11 bases and the V segment lost 0 bases, leaving 13 bases of the junction unmatched. The CDR3 is made up of 16 amino acids. Germline V CDR1 and CDR2: SGHDT, YYEEEE.